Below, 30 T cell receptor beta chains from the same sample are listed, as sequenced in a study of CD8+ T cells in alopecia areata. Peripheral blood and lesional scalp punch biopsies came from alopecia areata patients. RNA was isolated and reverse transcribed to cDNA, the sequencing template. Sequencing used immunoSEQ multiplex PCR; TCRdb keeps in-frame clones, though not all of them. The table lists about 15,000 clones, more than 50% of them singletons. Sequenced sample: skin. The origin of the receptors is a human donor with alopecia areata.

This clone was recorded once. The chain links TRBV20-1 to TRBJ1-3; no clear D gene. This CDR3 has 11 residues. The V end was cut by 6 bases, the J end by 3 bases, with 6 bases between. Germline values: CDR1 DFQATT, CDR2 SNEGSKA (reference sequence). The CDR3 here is CSAAFGNTIYF. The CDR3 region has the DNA TGCAGTGCCGCGTTTGGAAACACCATATATTTT.

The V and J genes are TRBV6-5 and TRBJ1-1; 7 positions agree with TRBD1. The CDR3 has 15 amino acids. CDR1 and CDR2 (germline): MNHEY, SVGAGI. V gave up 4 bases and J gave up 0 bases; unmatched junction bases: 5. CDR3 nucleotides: TGTGCCAGCAGTTGGACAGGCTTGATGAACACTGAAGCTTTCTTT. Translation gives CASSWTGLMNTEAFF.

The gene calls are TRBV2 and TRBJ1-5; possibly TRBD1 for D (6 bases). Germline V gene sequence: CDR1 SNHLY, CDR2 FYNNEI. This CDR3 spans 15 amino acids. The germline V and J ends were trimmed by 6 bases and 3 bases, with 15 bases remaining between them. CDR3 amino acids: CASRGTRGNNQPQHF. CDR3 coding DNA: TGTGCCAGCAGGGGTACAAGGGGGAACAATCAGCCCCAGCATTTT. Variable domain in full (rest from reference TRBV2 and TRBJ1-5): EPEVTQTPSHQVTQMGQEVILRCVPISNHLYFYWYRQILGQKVEFLVSFYNNEISEKSEIFDDQFSVERPDGSNFTLKIRSTKLEDSAMYFCASRGTRGNNQPQHFGDGTRLSIL.

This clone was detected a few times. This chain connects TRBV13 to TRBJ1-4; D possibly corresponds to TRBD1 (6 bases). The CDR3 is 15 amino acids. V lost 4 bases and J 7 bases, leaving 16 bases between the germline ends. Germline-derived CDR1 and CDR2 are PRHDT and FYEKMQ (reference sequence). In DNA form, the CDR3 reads TGTGCCAGCAGCTCACAGGGACGCCGTGGTGAAAAACTGTTTTTT. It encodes CASSSQGRRGEKLFF.

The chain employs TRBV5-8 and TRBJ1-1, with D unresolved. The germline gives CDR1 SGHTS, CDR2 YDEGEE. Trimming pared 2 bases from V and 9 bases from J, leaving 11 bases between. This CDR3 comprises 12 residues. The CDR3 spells CASSFATTQAFF. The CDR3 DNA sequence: TGTGCCAGCAGCTTTGCGACAACTCAAGCTTTCTTT.

The CDR3 spells CASSLTGSTDTQYF. CDR3 in DNA: TGTGCCAGCAGTTTAACCGGGAGCACAGATACGCAGTATTTT. The chain uses TRBV28 and TRBJ2-3; the D is unclear. V gave up 2 bases and J gave up 0 bases, with 6 bases separating them. Germline V gene data show CDR1 as MDHEN and CDR2 as SYDVKM. CDR3 size: 14 residues.

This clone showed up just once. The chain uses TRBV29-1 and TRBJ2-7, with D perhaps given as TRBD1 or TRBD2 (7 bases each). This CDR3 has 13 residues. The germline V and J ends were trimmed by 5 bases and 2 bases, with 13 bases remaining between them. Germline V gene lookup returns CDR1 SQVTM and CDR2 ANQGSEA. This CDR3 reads CSVPTGTTYEQYF. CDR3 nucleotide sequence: TGCAGCGTTCCGACAGGGACTACCTACGAGCAGTACTTC.

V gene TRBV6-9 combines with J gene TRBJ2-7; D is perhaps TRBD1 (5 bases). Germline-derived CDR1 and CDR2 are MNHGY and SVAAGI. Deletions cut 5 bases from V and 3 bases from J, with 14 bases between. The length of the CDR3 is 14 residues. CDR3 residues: CASSRPHQGYEQYF. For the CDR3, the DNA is TGTGCCAGCAGTAGGCCTCACCAGGGCTACGAGCAGTACTTC.

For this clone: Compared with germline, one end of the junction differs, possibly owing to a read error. CDR3 coding DNA: TGCGCCAGCAGCTGGGTCGCAGGGACCTACGAGCAGTACTTC. Its translation: CASSWVAGTYEQYF. The chain uses TRBV5-4 and TRBJ2-7; TRBD1 might be the D (5 bases). Germline lookup yields CDR1 SGHNT and CDR2 YYREEE (reference sequence). This CDR3 is built from 14 residues.

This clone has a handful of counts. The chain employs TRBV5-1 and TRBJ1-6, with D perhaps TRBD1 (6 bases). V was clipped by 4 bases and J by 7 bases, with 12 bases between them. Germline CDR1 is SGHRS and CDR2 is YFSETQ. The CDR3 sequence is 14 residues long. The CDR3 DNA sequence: TGCGCCAGCAGCCCCGACAGGACGAATTCACCCCTCCACTTT. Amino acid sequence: CASSPDRTNSPLHF.

The CDR3 sequence: CASRAGSTDTQYF. The CDR3 DNA reads TGTGCCAGCAGGGCGGGAAGCACAGATACGCAGTATTTT. The chain joins TRBV27 to TRBJ2-3; tentatively, D is TRBD2 (6 bases). There are 13 residues in the CDR3. V lost 6 bases to trimming and J lost 0 bases, with 7 bases between them. CDR1 and CDR2 (germline): MNHEY, SMNVEV (reference sequence).

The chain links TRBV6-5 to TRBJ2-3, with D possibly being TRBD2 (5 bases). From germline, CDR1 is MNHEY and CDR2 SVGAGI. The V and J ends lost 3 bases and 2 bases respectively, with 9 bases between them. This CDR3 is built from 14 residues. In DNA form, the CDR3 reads TGTGCCAGCAGTTATCTGAGGGACACAGATACGCAGTATTTT. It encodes CASSYLRDTDTQYF.

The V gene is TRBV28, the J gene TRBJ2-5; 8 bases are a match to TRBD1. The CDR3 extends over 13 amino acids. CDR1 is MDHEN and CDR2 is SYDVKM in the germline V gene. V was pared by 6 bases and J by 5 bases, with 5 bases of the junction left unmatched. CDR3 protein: CASRRQGSETQYF. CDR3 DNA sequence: TGTGCCAGCAGACGACAGGGGAGTGAGACCCAGTACTTC.

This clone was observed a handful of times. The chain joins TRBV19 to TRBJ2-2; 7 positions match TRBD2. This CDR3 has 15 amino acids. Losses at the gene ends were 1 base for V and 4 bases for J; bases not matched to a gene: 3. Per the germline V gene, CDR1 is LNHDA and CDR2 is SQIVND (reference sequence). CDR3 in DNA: TGTGCCAGTAGTATAGTGGGCGGGAGCACCGGGGAGCTGTTTTTT. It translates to CASSIVGGSTGELFF.

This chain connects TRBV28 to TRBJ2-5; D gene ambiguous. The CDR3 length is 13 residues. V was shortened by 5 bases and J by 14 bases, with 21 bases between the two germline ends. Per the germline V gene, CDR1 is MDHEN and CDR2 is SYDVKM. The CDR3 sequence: CASSGPLHTLVYF. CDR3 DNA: TGTGCCAGCAGTGGCCCCCTTCATACCCTAGTTTACTTC. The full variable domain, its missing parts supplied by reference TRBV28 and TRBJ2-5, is DVKVTQSSRYLVKRTGEKVFLECVQDMDHENMFWYRQDPGLGLRLIYFSYDVKMKEKGDIPEGYSVSREKKERFSLILESASTNQTSMYLCASSGPLHTLVYFGPGTRLLVL.

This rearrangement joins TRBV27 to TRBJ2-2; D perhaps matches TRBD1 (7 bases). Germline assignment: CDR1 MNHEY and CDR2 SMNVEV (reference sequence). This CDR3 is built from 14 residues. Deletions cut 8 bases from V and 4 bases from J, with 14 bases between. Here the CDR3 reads CASGRGVGTGELFF. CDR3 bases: TGTGCCAGCGGCAGGGGGGTAGGCACCGGGGAGCTGTTTTTT.

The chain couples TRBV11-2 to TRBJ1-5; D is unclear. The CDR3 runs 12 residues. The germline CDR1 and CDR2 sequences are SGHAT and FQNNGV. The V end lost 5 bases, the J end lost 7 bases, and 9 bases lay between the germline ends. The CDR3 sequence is CASSHKGQPQHF. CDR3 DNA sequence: TGTGCCAGCAGCCATAAAGGCCAGCCCCAGCATTTT.

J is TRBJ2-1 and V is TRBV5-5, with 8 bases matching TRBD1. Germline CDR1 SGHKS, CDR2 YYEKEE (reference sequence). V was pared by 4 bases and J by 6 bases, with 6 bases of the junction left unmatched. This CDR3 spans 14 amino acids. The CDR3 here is CASSRQGLANEQFF. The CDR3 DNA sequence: TGTGCCAGCAGCAGACAGGGGCTGGCCAATGAGCAGTTCTTC.

CDR3 amino acids: CATKGRGYEQYF. CDR3 DNA: TGTGCCACCAAGGGGAGGGGCTACGAGCAGTACTTC. This chain links TRBV5-6 with TRBJ2-7, with 7 positions matching TRBD2. Germline trimming cut 9 bases from V and 3 bases from J; bases unmatched to any gene: 6. There are 12 residues in the CDR3. Germline V CDR1 and CDR2: SGHDT, YYEEEE.

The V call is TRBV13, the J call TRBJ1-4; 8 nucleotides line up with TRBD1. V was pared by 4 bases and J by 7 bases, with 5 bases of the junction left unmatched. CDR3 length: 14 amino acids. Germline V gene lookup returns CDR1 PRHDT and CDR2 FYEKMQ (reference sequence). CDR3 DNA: TGTGCCAGCAGCTCGACAGGGGTTAGTGAAAAACTGTTTTTT. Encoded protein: CASSSTGVSEKLFF. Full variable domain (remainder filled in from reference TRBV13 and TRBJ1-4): AAGVIQSPRHLIKEKRETATLKCYPIPRHDTVYWYQQGPGQDPQFLISFYEKMQSDKGSIPDRFSAQQFSDYHSELNMSSLELGDSALYFCASSSTGVSEKLFFGSGTQLSVL.

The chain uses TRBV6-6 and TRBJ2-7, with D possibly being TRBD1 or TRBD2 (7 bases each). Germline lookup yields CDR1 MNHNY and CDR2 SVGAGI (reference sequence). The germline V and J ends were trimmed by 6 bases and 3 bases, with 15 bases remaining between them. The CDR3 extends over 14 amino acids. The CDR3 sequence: CASSWEGADYEQYF. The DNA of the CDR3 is TGTGCCAGCAGCTGGGAGGGGGCGGACTACGAGCAGTACTTC.

The DNA of the CDR3 is TGTGCCAGCAGCAAAGCGCCCCTTCAACAGGGGGCGGGGCAGACCCAGTACTTC. Amino acids: CASSKAPLQQGAGQTQYF. The gene calls are TRBV7-2 and TRBJ2-5, with TRBD1 identical over 9 bases. Trimming took 5 bases from V and 6 from J; bases not matched to a gene: 19. Germline values: CDR1 SGHTA, CDR2 FQGNSA. The CDR3 extends over 18 amino acids.

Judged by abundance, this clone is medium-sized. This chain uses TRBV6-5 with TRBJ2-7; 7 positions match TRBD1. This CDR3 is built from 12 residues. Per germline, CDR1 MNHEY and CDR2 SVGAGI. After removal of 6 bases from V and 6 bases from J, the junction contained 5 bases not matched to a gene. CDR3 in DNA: TGTGCCAGCAGCCAATGGACAGGCGAGCAGTACTTC. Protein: CASSQWTGEQYF.

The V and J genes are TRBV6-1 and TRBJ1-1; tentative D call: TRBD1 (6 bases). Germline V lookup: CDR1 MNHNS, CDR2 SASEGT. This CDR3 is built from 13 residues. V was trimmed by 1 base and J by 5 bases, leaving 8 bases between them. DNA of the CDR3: TGTGCCAGCAGTGAAGGACAGGTTACTGAAGCTTTCTTT. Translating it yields CASSEGQVTEAFF.

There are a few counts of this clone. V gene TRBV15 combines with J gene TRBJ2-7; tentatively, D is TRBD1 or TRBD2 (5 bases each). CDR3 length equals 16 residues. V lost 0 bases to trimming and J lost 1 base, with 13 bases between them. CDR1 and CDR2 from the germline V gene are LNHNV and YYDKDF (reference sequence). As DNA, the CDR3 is TGTGCCACCAGCAGAGATCGCCTGGGACCTTCCTACGAGCAGTACTTC. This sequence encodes CATSRDRLGPSYEQYF.

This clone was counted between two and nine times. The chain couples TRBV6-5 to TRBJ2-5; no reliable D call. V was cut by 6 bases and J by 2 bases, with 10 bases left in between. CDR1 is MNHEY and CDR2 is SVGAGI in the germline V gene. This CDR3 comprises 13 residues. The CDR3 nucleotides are TGTGCCAGCAGCCGCCGTGGGCAAGAGACCCAGTACTTC. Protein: CASSRRGQETQYF.

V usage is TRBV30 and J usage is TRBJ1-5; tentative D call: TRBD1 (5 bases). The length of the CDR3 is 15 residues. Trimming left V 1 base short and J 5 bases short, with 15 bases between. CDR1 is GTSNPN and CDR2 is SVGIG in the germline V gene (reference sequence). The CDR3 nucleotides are TGTGCCTGGAGTGAAACAGGCCCTTTATATCAGCCCCAGCATTTT. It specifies CAWSETGPLYQPQHF.

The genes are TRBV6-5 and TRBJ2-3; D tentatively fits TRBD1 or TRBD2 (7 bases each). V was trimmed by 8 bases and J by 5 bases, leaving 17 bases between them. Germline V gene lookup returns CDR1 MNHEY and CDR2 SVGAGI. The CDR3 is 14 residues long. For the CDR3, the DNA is TGTGCCAGCGGGGAGGGCAGGGGGAGAGATACGCAGTATTTT. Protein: CASGEGRGRDTQYF.

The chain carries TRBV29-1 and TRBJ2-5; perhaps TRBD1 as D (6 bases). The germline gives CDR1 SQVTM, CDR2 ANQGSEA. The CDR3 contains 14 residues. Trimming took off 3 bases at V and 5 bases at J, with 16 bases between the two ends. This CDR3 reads CSVDGRGTSETQYF. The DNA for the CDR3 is TGCAGCGTTGACGGCAGGGGCACGTCGGAGACCCAGTACTTC.

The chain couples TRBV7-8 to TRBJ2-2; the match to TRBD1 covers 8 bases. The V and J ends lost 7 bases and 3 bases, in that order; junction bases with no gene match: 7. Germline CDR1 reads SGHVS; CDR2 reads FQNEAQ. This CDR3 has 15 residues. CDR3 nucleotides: TGTGCCAGCATCCCGGGACAGGTCTACACCGGGGAGCTGTTTTTT. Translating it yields CASIPGQVYTGELFF.